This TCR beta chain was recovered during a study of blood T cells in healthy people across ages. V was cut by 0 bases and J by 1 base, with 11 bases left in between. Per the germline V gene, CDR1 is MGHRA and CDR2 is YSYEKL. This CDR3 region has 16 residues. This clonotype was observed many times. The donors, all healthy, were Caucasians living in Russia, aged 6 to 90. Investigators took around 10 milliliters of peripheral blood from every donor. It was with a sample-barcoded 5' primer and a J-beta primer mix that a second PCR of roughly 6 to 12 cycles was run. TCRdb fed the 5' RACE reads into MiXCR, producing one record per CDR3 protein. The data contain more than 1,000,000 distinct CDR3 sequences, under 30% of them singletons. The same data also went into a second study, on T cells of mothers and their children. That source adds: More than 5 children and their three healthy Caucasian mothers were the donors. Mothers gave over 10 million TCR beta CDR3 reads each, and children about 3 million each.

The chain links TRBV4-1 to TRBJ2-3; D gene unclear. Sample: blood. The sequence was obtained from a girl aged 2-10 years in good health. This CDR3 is CASSQDFPSGTDTQYF. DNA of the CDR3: TGCGCCAGCAGCCAAGATTTTCCGAGTGGCACAGATACGCAGTATTTT.